The 20 T cell receptor beta chains reported below all come from one sample, sequenced in a study of CD8 T cells in Susac syndrome. An input of roughly 0.5 to 1 ug of RNA was subjected to reverse transcription using random hexamers. TCRdb processed the immunoSEQ multiplex PCR reads anew with MiXCR; each CDR3 protein has one entry. The table records approximately 230,000 distinct CDR3 sequences, around 93% of them present only once. Sequenced input: CD4+ T cells from PBMCs. The receptors originated from a human donor with multiple sclerosis.

The chain couples TRBV12-3 or TRBV12-4 to TRBJ2-5; D might be TRBD2 (5 bases). The CDR3 contains 13 residues. Trimming left V 6 bases short and J 7 bases short, with 15 bases between. The CDR3: CASSPDRRGTQYF. The CDR3 DNA reads TGTGCCAGCAGCCCGGACCGACGGGGGACCCAGTACTTC.

CDR3 loop: CASSSQVGPGEKLFF. DNA for the CDR3: TGTGCCAGCAGTTCCCAAGTCGGCCCCGGTGAAAAACTGTTTTTT. This chain joins TRBV28 and TRBJ1-4; D unresolved. This CDR3 region has 15 residues. Germline CDR1 MDHEN, CDR2 SYDVKM. V was pared by 4 bases and J by 7 bases, with 16 bases between.

This chain uses TRBV19 with TRBJ2-7; the D gene is possibly TRBD1 (6 bases). The V gene lost 3 bases and the J gene lost 0 bases, with 15 bases spanning the gap. This CDR3 spans 16 amino acids. Germline loops: CDR1 LNHDA, CDR2 SQIVND (reference sequence). The CDR3 protein is CASSMGAGRSSYEQYF. The CDR3, as DNA: TGTGCCAGTAGTATGGGGGCAGGAAGGAGCTCCTACGAGCAGTACTTC. The full variable domain, in which reference TRBV19 and TRBJ2-7 provide the parts outside the CDR3, is DGGITQSPKYLFRKEGQNVTLSCEQNLNHDAMYWYRQDPGQGLRLIYYSQIVNDFQKGDIAEGYSVSREKKESFPLTVTSAQKNPTAFYLCASSMGAGRSSYEQYFGPGTRLTVT.

The V and J genes are TRBV14 and TRBJ1-2; D is uncertain. The CDR3 sequence is 13 residues long. Germline V gene sequence: CDR1 SGHDN, CDR2 FVKESK. The germline V and J ends were trimmed by 3 bases and 14 bases, with 19 bases remaining between them. For the CDR3, the DNA is TGTGCCAGCAGCCATGAACCCCCAACACAAAGGACCTTC. It yields the protein CASSHEPPTQRTF.

V gene TRBV5-1 combines with J gene TRBJ2-1; 9 bases agree with TRBD2. This CDR3 has 16 residues. The germline gives CDR1 SGHRS, CDR2 YFSETQ. J lost 2 bases, V lost 0 bases, and 3 bases had no gene match. The CDR3 loop is CASSLVLAGTYNEQFF. CDR3 nucleotides: TGCGCCAGCAGCTTGGTGCTAGCGGGAACCTACAATGAGCAGTTCTTC.

The chain couples TRBV2 to TRBJ1-5; D might be TRBD1 (5 bases). This CDR3 is 16 amino acids long. Germline V lookup: CDR1 SNHLY, CDR2 FYNNEI. The V and J ends lost 7 bases and 2 bases respectively, with 18 bases between them. CDR3 nucleotides: TGTGCCAGCAATGCTGGGGGGTTGAGGGGCAATCAGCCCCAGCATTTT. Protein sequence: CASNAGGLRGNQPQHF.

The rearrangement joins TRBV4-1 to TRBJ1-1; TRBD1 is a possible D gene (5 bases). The V gene lost 6 bases and the J gene lost 3 bases, with 14 bases spanning the gap. The CDR3 covers 14 residues. The V gene's germline CDR1 is MGHRA and CDR2 YSYEKL. The CDR3 DNA sequence: TGCGCCAGCAGACTAATGCAGGGATACACTGAAGCTTTCTTT. It is translated as CASRLMQGYTEAFF.

The genes are TRBV2 and TRBJ2-3; D is possibly TRBD2 (5 bases). CDR1 is SNHLY, CDR2 FYNNEI, per germline. There are 13 residues in the CDR3. V was trimmed by 4 bases and J by 4 bases, leaving 9 bases between them. CDR3 loop: CASSVLVSDTQYF. In DNA, the CDR3 is TGTGCCAGCAGTGTACTAGTTTCAGATACGCAGTATTTT.

This chain uses TRBV23-1 with TRBJ1-1; D not resolved. TRBV23-1 is identified as an open reading frame with a role that is uncertain. V was cut by 7 bases and J by 6 bases, with 6 bases left in between. The CDR3 sequence is 10 residues long. The CDR3 loop is CASIRPEAFF. The CDR3, as DNA: TGCGCCAGCATTCGTCCTGAAGCTTTCTTT.

The chain combines TRBV11-2 with TRBJ2-5; 12 nucleotides line up with TRBD2. This CDR3 region has 16 residues. The ends lost 4 bases at V and 1 base at J; junction bases unmatched: 4. Per germline, CDR1 SGHAT and CDR2 FQNNGV. The CDR3 DNA sequence: TGTGCCAGCAGCTACGGACTAGCGGGACTCCAAGAGACCCAGTACTTC. Protein: CASSYGLAGLQETQYF.

The chain uses TRBV6-2 or TRBV6-3 and TRBJ1-2; 7 bases fit TRBD1. The CDR3 has 16 amino acids. Germline assignment: CDR1 MNHEY and CDR2 SVGEGT. V was pared by 4 bases and J by 0 bases, with 8 bases of the junction left unmatched. The CDR3 reads CASSSQWTGPNYGYTF. The CDR3 DNA sequence: TGTGCCAGCAGTTCCCAGTGGACAGGACCTAACTATGGCTACACCTTC.

J is TRBJ2-2 and V is TRBV20-1; 12 bases are a match to TRBD2. CDR3 length equals 13 residues. CDR1 DFQATT and CDR2 SNEGSKA come from the germline V gene (reference sequence). Trimming took 4 bases from V and 7 from J; bases not matched to a gene: 1. The CDR3 DNA follows: TGCAGTGCTATGGGACTAGCGGGCGGGGAGCTGTTTTTT. It specifies CSAMGLAGGELFF.

The chain's CDR3 is CASSWDTDPTYEQYF. CDR3 DNA: TGTGCCAGCAGCTGGGACACAGACCCAACCTACGAGCAGTACTTC. The rearrangement joins TRBV5-4 to TRBJ2-7; possibly TRBD1 for D (6 bases). CDR3 length: 15 amino acids. V lost 3 bases, J lost 2 bases, and 15 bases lay in between. CDR1 and CDR2 (germline): SGHNT, YYREEE (reference sequence).

The genes are TRBV19 and TRBJ1-2; no firm D call. Germline CDR1 is LNHDA and CDR2 is SQIVND (reference sequence). V was pared by 3 bases and J by 4 bases, with 6 bases between. The CDR3 runs 12 residues. The CDR3 nucleotides are TGTGCCAGTAGTATCTCGGTCTATGGCTACACCTTC. Translation: CASSISVYGYTF.

V gene TRBV7-9 combines with J gene TRBJ2-2, with 9 bases aligning to TRBD2. Trimming took 1 base from V and 7 from J; bases not matched to a gene: 4. The CDR3 runs 15 residues. Germline V gene data show CDR1 as SEHNR and CDR2 as FQNEAQ (reference sequence). This CDR3 is CASSLEGTSHGELFF. The CDR3 nucleotides are TGTGCCAGCAGCTTAGAAGGGACTAGCCACGGGGAGCTGTTTTTT.

The chain combines TRBV19 with TRBJ2-1; 9 nucleotides agree with TRBD2. The CDR3 runs 16 residues. Per germline, CDR1 LNHDA and CDR2 SQIVND (reference sequence). Trimming at V came to 5 bases and at J to 4 bases, leaving 9 bases not matched to a gene. The CDR3 loop is CASSLIAGARYNEQFF. CDR3 bases: TGTGCCAGTAGTCTGATAGCGGGGGCCCGGTACAATGAGCAGTTCTTC.

This sequence joins TRBV6-6 and TRBJ2-7; D remains ambiguous. Trimming stripped 5 bases from V and 5 bases from J, with 13 bases between. The CDR3 length is 13 residues. Germline assignment: CDR1 MNHNY and CDR2 SVGAGI (reference sequence). The CDR3 DNA is TGTGCCAGCAGTCTGACTGGGTTGAACGAGCAGTACGTC. It translates to CASSLTGLNEQYV.

This chain links TRBV5-1 with TRBJ1-3; no definite D call. Per germline, CDR1 SGHRS and CDR2 YFSETQ. The length of the CDR3 is 18 residues. With 0 bases removed from V and 7 bases from J, the gap between germline ends came to 23 bases. As DNA, the CDR3 is TGCGCCAGCAGCTTGGATCCCCCATCCGGCGCTAGGAGGAACACCATATATTTT. It encodes CASSLDPPSGARRNTIYF. The variable domain in full, completed from reference TRBV5-1 and TRBJ1-3, reads KAGVTQTPRYLIKTRGQQVTLSCSPISGHRSVSWYQQTPGQGLQFLFEYFSETQRNKGNFPGRFSGRQFSNSRSEMNVSTLELGDSALYLCASSLDPPSGARRNTIYFGEGSWLTVV.

V usage is TRBV5-1 and J usage is TRBJ2-2, with D maybe TRBD1 (5 bases). The CDR3 sequence is 15 residues long. Trimming cost V 0 bases and J 4 bases, with 10 bases left between them. Germline V gene data show CDR1 as SGHRS and CDR2 as YFSETQ. The CDR3 DNA is TGCGCCAGCAGCTTGGATGGGGCGGCCACCGGGGAGCTGTTTTTT. The encoded protein is CASSLDGAATGELFF.

This clonotype was seen more than once but under ten times. The rearrangement uses TRBV5-4 and TRBJ2-7; possible D gene TRBD1, 5 bases. The length of the CDR3 is 14 residues. V was shortened by 0 bases and J by 5 bases, with 12 bases between the two germline ends. Germline CDR1 SGHNT, CDR2 YYREEE (reference sequence). The CDR3 coding sequence is TGTGCCAGCAGCTTGGCCCCATGGACACACGAGCAGTACTTC. Protein sequence: CASSLAPWTHEQYF.